The 4 T cell receptor beta chains in this list originate from one sample, sequenced in a study of cytomegalovirus exposure and HLA in healthy donors (TCRdb year 2017). The protocol used for the library was the immunoSEQ multiplex PCR assay. Entries here come from immuneACCESS through TCRdb and include only in-frame sequences with V and J called. Some clones fail to appear in such tables; in the studies checked, an unresolved V gene covers under half of the shortfall, and the cause of the remainder is unknown. Recorded for this sample are some 98,000 clones; roughly 87% of them occurred a single time. Of the sample, approximately 5.8% falls within the top ten clones. Sequencing was performed on PBMCs. Receptor source: a young man in good health and CMV-seropositive.

The chain employs TRBV19 and TRBJ2-3; 8 bases fit TRBD1. Trimming removed 3 bases from V and 0 bases from J; junction bases left unmatched: 5. The CDR3 spans 16 residues. The germline V gene has CDR1 LNHDA and CDR2 SQIVND (reference sequence). DNA of the CDR3: TGTGCCAGTAGTATCCCGGACAGGGCTAGCACAGATACGCAGTATTTT. The encoded protein is CASSIPDRASTDTQYF.

The CDR3 region has the DNA TGCGCCAGCAGCCAAGGGACAGGGGGCGAAAGGAGCAATCAGCCCCAGCATTTT. Translation gives CASSQGTGGERSNQPQHF. The chain joins TRBV4-1 to TRBJ1-5; 11 bases line up with TRBD1. Trimming removed 1 base from V and 1 base from J; junction bases left unmatched: 6. Germline values: CDR1 MGHRA, CDR2 YSYEKL. CDR3 length equals 18 residues.

This rearrangement joins TRBV7-3 to TRBJ2-1; 14 bases are shared with TRBD2. CDR1 and CDR2 (germline): SGHTA, FQGTGA. The trim removed 5 bases at V and 8 bases at J, leaving 5 bases unmatched. The length of the CDR3 is 15 residues. CDR3 in amino acids: CASSVGTSGSYEQFF. The CDR3 DNA is TGTGCCAGCAGCGTAGGGACTAGCGGGAGTTATGAGCAGTTCTTC. The full variable domain, completed using reference TRBV7-3 and TRBJ2-1, is GAGVSQTPSNKVTEKGKYVELRCDPISGHTALYWYRQSLGQGPEFLIYFQGTGAADDSGLPNDRFFAVRPEGSVSTLKIQRTERGDSAVYLCASSVGTSGSYEQFFGPGTRLTVL.

The chain carries TRBV6-5 and TRBJ1-2; 7 nucleotides align to TRBD1. Germline V gives CDR1 MNHEY, CDR2 SVGAGI. CDR3 length: 11 amino acids. J lost 8 bases, V lost 8 bases, and 5 bases had no gene match. CDR3 in DNA: TGTGCCAGCCGAGGGGGCCGGGGCTACACCTTC. Its protein product is CASRGGRGYTF.